These T cell receptor beta chains were read from a single sample in a study of blood T cell repertoires in COVID-19. Assay: immunoSEQ multiplex PCR; the TCRdb copy retains only in-frame clones and omits some. The sample lists approximately 170,000 clones, more than 80% occurring once. The sequenced sample consisted of PBMCs or T cells enriched from blood (not recorded which). Receptors were obtained from a man aged 45 to 65 who had recovered from COVID-19. CDR3s include the opening cysteine and the closing phenylalanine or tryptophan. Each record gives: CDR3 DNA, CDR3 protein, D gene, clone size, V gene, J gene. The D gene is left open where the match is weak. Clone size is not always given. Where it is, it says once, few, many or a class for expanded clones.

DNA: TGTGCCAGCAGCTCCCCGGGACTAGTCACAGGTACGCAGTATTTT
CDR3: CASSSPGLVTGTQYF
D: TRBD2
size: once
V: TRBV3-1/TRBV3-2
J: TRBJ2-3

DNA: TGTGCCAGCAGTGAACAGGGATCCCTCCGGGGCTACACCTTC
CDR3: CASSEQGSLRGYTF
D: .
size: .
V: TRBV2
J: TRBJ1-2

DNA: TGTGCCAGTAGTCCCAAGGGGGGACAGGGTATTTCACCCCTCCACTTT
CDR3: CASSPKGGQGISPLHF
D: TRBD1
size: .
V: TRBV19
J: TRBJ1-6

DNA: TGCGCCAGCAGCCAAGTGGGGGCCTCGGAGAATCAGCCCCAGCATTTT
CDR3: CASSQVGASENQPQHF
D: .
size: .
V: TRBV4-1
J: TRBJ1-5

DNA: TGTGCCAGCAGTTTATTGTCCCGGATCGGGGGGCCTTACGAGCAGTACTTC
CDR3: CASSLLSRIGGPYEQYF
D: .
size: .
V: TRBV27
J: TRBJ2-7

DNA: TGTGCCAGCACCCGGAAACAGGTCCGGAACACTGAAGCTTTCTTT
CDR3: CASTRKQVRNTEAFF
D: .
size: once
V: TRBV5-6
J: TRBJ1-1

DNA: TGTGCCAGTAGTGTCCCCTCGACAGGGGGCTCTGGCTACACCTTC
CDR3: CASSVPSTGGSGYTF
D: TRBD1
size: .
V: TRBV19
J: TRBJ1-2

DNA: TGTGCCAGCAGCTTGGAAGGGGCCCCCGGCGAGACCCAGTACTTC
CDR3: CASSLEGAPGETQYF
D: .
size: once
V: TRBV5-5
J: TRBJ2-5

DNA: TGTGCCAGCAGCGACACCGGGACAACGGCACGAGAGACCCAGTACTTC
CDR3: CASSDTGTTARETQYF
D: .
size: .
V: TRBV7-9
J: TRBJ2-5

DNA: TGTGCCACCAGTGATCCGCGGGCAGGGGGCGCGCAGACCCAGTACTTC
CDR3: CATSDPRAGGAQTQYF
D: TRBD1
size: .
V: TRBV24-1
J: TRBJ2-5

DNA: TGTGCCAGCAGTCCCGACATGTATGGCTACACCTTC
CDR3: CASSPDMYGYTF
D: .
size: .
V: TRBV27
J: TRBJ1-2

DNA: TGTGCCAGCAGTTACAACAGGGGAGGCAATGAGCAGTTCTTC
CDR3: CASSYNRGGNEQFF
D: .
size: .
V: TRBV6-6
J: TRBJ2-1

DNA: TGCGCCAGCAGCTATAGCCCCGGGGGGATCAATGAGCAGTTCTTC
CDR3: CASSYSPGGINEQFF
D: TRBD2
size: few
V: TRBV5-1
J: TRBJ2-1

DNA: TGTGCCAGCAGTCTGCACCAGGGGGACAGTGGCTACACCTTC
CDR3: CASSLHQGDSGYTF
D: TRBD1
size: .
V: TRBV2
J: TRBJ1-2

DNA: TGTGCCAGCAGCCCCACCGGGACTAGCGTCCGAGAGACCCAGTACTTC
CDR3: CASSPTGTSVRETQYF
D: TRBD2
size: .
V: TRBV3-1/TRBV3-2
J: TRBJ2-5

DNA: TGTGCCAGCAGCTTAGCTACAGGACAGGGACAGCCCCAGCATTTT
CDR3: CASSLATGQGQPQHF
D: TRBD1
size: .
V: TRBV11-2
J: TRBJ1-5

DNA: TGCGCCAGCAGCTTGGGACAGGGTCCCTACGAGCAGTACTTC
CDR3: CASSLGQGPYEQYF
D: TRBD1
size: .
V: TRBV5-1
J: TRBJ2-7

DNA: TGTGCCAGCAGCCCGCCGGGACTAGCGGGGCGGGGCGAGCAGTACTTC
CDR3: CASSPPGLAGRGEQYF
D: TRBD2
size: .
V: TRBV11-1
J: TRBJ2-7

DNA: TGTGCCATGCGGGGGGCCGTTAGCACAGATACGCAGTATTTT
CDR3: CAMRGAVSTDTQYF
D: TRBD2
size: .
V: TRBV10-3
J: TRBJ2-3

DNA: TGTGCCAGCAGTGTTGACGGACAGGTCAATCAGCCCCAGCATTTT
CDR3: CASSVDGQVNQPQHF
D: TRBD1
size: .
V: TRBV2
J: TRBJ1-5

DNA: TGTGCCAGCAGCTCCGGGACGGGGGGCTCTGGAAACACCATATATTTT
CDR3: CASSSGTGGSGNTIYF
D: .
size: .
V: TRBV11-3
J: TRBJ1-3

DNA: TGCGCCAGCAGCTTGGCCCCGGACGGGGCCTACGAGCAGTACTTC
CDR3: CASSLAPDGAYEQYF
D: .
size: .
V: TRBV5-1
J: TRBJ2-7

DNA: TGTGCCAGCACCGGGCCTGGGGAGAAGCAGTACTTC
CDR3: CASTGPGEKQYF
D: .
size: .
V: TRBV12-3/TRBV12-4
J: TRBJ2-7

DNA: TGTGCCAGCAACAAAATGCCGAGGCAGGGGTTTCAGCCCCAGCATTTT
CDR3: CASNKMPRQGFQPQHF
D: .
size: .
V: TRBV6-4
J: TRBJ1-5

DNA: TGCGCCCGCGGGGGGGTGTCTGGGGCCAACGTCCTGACTTTC
CDR3: CARGGVSGANVLTF
D: TRBD2
size: .
V: TRBV5-1
J: TRBJ2-6

DNA: TGTGCCAGCTCACCCGGGACAGGGGAATCAGATACGCAGTATTTT
CDR3: CASSPGTGESDTQYF
D: TRBD1
size: .
V: TRBV18
J: TRBJ2-3

DNA: TGTGCCAGCAGTCGGCGGTACGAGCAGTACTTC
CDR3: CASSRRYEQYF
D: .
size: .
V: TRBV2
J: TRBJ2-7

DNA: TGTGCCAGCAGTTTACGCAGGTCAGATACGCAGTATTTT
CDR3: CASSLRRSDTQYF
D: .
size: .
V: TRBV27
J: TRBJ2-3

DNA: TGTGCCAGCAGCTCACAGGGGGTCGGGCAGCCCCAGCATTTT
CDR3: CASSSQGVGQPQHF
D: TRBD1
size: .
V: TRBV7-8
J: TRBJ1-5

DNA: TGTGCCTGGATAGGGGTTTATGGCTACACCTTC
CDR3: CAWIGVYGYTF
D: .
size: .
V: TRBV30
J: TRBJ1-2

DNA: TGTGCCAGCAGCCTAGGTACGTCTCCCCAGCATTTT
CDR3: CASSLGTSPQHF
D: .
size: .
V: TRBV5-6
J: TRBJ1-5

DNA: TGCGCCAGCACGACAGGAAGTTTTGAAGCTTTCTTT
CDR3: CASTTGSFEAFF
D: .
size: .
V: TRBV10-2
J: TRBJ1-1

DNA: TGTGCCAGCAGCCCCGTCCCGGGTTCCACCCATGAAAAACTGTTTTTT
CDR3: CASSPVPGSTHEKLFF
D: .
size: .
V: TRBV7-6
J: TRBJ1-4

DNA: TGTGCCAGCTCACCACGGGAAGGGGCAGATACGCAGTATTTT
CDR3: CASSPREGADTQYF
D: .
size: .
V: TRBV18
J: TRBJ2-3

DNA: TGTGCCAGCAGCCTCACAGGGTTGGGCTACACCTTC
CDR3: CASSLTGLGYTF
D: .
size: .
V: TRBV7-2
J: TRBJ1-2

DNA: TGTGCCATCACAAAAGACAGGCCCGGGGAGACCCAGTACTTC
CDR3: CAITKDRPGETQYF
D: .
size: few
V: TRBV10-3
J: TRBJ2-5

DNA: TGTGCCAGCAGTTACGCGGGGGAAACAGATACGCAGTATTTT
CDR3: CASSYAGETDTQYF
D: TRBD2
size: .
V: TRBV6-2/TRBV6-3
J: TRBJ2-3

DNA: TGTGCCAGCAGCTCGAGCGGGGCGGGCCCAGATACGCAGTATTTT
CDR3: CASSSSGAGPDTQYF
D: TRBD2
size: .
V: TRBV5-4
J: TRBJ2-3

DNA: TGTGCCAGCAGTTACCTCGATGGCGGTTACACTCAGCCCCAGCATTTT
CDR3: CASSYLDGGYTQPQHF
D: .
size: .
V: TRBV6-5
J: TRBJ1-5

DNA: TGCAGCGTCGGGTTGCTTAAGGCTGAAGCTTTCTTT
CDR3: CSVGLLKAEAFF
D: .
size: .
V: TRBV29-1
J: TRBJ1-1

DNA: TGTGCCAGCAGCTTGCTGTCGGACAGGGACACTGAAGCTTTCTTT
CDR3: CASSLLSDRDTEAFF
D: TRBD1
size: .
V: TRBV5-5
J: TRBJ1-1

DNA: TGCGCCAGCAGCTTGACAGAGGGGGATGGCTACACCTTC
CDR3: CASSLTEGDGYTF
D: .
size: once
V: TRBV5-1
J: TRBJ1-2